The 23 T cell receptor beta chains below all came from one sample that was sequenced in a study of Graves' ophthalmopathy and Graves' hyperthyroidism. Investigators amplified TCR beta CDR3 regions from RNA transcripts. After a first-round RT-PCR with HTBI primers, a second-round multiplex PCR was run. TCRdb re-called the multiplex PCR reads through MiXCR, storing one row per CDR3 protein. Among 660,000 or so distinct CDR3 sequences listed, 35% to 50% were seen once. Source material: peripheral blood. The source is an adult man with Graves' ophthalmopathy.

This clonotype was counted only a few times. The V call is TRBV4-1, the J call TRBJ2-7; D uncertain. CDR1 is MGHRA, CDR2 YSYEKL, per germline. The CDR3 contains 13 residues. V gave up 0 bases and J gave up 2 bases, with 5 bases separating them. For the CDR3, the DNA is TGCGCCAGCAGCCAAGATCCCACCTACGAGCAGTACTTC. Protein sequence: CASSQDPTYEQYF.

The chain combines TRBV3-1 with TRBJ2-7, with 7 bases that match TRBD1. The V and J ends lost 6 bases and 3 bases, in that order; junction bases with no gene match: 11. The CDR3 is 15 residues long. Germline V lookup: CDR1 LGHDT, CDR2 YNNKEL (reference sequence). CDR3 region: CASSATGTALYEQYF. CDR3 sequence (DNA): TGTGCCAGCAGTGCAACCGGGACAGCCCTCTACGAGCAGTACTTC.

This chain's CDR3 is CASGLGRGYEQYF. As DNA, the CDR3 is TGTGCTAGTGGTTTGGGCAGAGGGTACGAGCAGTACTTC. The chain carries TRBV12-5 and TRBJ2-7; a weak D match, TRBD2 (5 bases). The CDR3 covers 13 residues. Trimming shortened V by 1 base and J by 4 bases, and 8 bases separated the two germline ends. Per the germline V gene, CDR1 is LGHNT and CDR2 is FRNRAP.

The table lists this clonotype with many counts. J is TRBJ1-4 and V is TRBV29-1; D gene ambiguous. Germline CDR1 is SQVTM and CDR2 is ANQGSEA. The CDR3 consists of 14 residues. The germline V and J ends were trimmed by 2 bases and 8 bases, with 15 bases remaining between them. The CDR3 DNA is TGCAGCGTTGAAAGTCCCGGGAAGACCGAAAAACTGTTTTTT. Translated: CSVESPGKTEKLFF.

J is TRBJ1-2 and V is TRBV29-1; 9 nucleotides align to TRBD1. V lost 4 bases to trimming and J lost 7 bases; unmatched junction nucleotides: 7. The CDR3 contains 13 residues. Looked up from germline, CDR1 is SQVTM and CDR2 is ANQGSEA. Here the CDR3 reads CSVVTGTGFGYTF. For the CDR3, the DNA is TGCAGCGTTGTCACCGGGACAGGGTTTGGCTACACCTTC.

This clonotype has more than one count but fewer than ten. Here the CDR3 DNA reads TGTGCCAGCAGTTTTAGCGGGGGTCGCTACGAGCAGTACTTC. It translates to CASSFSGGRYEQYF. The chain carries TRBV12-3 or TRBV12-4 and TRBJ2-7; 9 positions match TRBD2. This CDR3 contains 14 residues. The junction had 3 bases not matched to a gene; V was cut back by 3 bases and J by 3 bases.

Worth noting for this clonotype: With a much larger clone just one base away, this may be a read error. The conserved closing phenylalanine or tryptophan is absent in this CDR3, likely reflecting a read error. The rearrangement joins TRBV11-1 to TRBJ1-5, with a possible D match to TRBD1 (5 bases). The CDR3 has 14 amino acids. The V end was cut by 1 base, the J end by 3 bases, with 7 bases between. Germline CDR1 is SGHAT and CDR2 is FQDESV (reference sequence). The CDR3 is CASSLGGANQPQHC. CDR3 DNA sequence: TGTGCCAGCAGCTTAGGAGGGGCCAATCAGCCCCAGCATTGT.

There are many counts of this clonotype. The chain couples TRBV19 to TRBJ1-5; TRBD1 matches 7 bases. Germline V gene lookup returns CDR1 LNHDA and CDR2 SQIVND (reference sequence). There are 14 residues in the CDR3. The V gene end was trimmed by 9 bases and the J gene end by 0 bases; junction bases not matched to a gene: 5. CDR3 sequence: CASRDSYSNQPQHF. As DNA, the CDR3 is TGTGCCAGCCGGGACAGCTATAGCAATCAGCCCCAGCATTTT.

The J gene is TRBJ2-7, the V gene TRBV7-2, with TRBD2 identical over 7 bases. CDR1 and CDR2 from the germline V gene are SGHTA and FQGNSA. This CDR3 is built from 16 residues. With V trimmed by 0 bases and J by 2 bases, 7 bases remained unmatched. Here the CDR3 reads CASSLAEAGTPYEQYV. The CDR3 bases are TGTGCCAGCAGCTTAGCGGAAGCGGGGACTCCCTACGAGCAGTACGTC.

The CDR3 nucleotides are TGCAGTGCTAGTGTCAGCGTCGCCTCTAACACTGAAGCTTTCTTT. This codes for CSASVSVASNTEAFF. The chain couples TRBV20-1 to TRBJ1-1; no clear D. V shed 3 bases and J shed 2 bases, with 16 bases lying between them. This CDR3 is built from 15 residues. From germline, CDR1 is DFQATT and CDR2 SNEGSKA (reference sequence).

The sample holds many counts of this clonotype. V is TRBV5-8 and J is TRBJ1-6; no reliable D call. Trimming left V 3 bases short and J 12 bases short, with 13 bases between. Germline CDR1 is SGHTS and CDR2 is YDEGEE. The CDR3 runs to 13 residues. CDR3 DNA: TGTGCCAGCAGCTCGGCTGGTTTAGGACCCCTCCACTTT. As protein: CASSSAGLGPLHF.

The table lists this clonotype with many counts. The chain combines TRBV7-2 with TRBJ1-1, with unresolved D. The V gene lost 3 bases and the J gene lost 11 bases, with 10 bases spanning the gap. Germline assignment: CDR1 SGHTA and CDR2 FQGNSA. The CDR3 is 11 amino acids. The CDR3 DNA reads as TGTGCCAGCAGCTTGAGGTTCGAGGCTTTCTTT. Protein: CASSLRFEAFF.

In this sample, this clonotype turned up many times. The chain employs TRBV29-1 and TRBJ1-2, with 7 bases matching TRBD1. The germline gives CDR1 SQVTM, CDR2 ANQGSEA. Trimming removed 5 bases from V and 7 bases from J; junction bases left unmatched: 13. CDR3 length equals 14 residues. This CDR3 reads CSVTNQGVKSGYTF. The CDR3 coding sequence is TGCAGCGTTACAAACCAGGGGGTCAAGTCTGGCTACACCTTC.

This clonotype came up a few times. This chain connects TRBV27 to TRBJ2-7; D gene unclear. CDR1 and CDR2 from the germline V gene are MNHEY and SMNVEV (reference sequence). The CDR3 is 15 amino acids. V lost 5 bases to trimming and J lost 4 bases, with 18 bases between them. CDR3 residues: CASSPPSARPYEQYF. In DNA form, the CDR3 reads TGTGCCAGCAGTCCACCCTCAGCTCGTCCGTACGAGCAGTACTTC.

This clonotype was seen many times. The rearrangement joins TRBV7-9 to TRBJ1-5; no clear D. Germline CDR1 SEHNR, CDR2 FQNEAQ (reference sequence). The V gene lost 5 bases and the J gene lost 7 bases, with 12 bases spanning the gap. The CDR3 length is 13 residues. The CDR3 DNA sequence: TGTGCCAGCAGCCACGGGGTATCACAGCCCCAGCATTTT. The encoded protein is CASSHGVSQPQHF.

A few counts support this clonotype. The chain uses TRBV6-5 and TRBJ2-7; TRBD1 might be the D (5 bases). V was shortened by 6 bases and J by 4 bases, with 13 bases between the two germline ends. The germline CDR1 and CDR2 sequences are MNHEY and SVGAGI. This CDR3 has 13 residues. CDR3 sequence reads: CASRDNHPYEQYF. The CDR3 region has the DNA TGTGCCAGCAGGGACAACCACCCTTACGAGCAGTACTTC.

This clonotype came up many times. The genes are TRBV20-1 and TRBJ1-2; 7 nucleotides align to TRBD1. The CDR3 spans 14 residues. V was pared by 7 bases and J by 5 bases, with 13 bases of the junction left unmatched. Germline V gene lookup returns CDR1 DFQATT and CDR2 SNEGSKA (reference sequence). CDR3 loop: CSGTGTAEPYGYTF. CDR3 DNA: TGCAGTGGGACCGGGACAGCAGAACCTTATGGCTACACCTTC.

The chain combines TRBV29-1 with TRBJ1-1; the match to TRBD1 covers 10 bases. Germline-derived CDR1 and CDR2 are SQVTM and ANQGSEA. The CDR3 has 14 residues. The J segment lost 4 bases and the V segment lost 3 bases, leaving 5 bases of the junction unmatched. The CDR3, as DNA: TGCAGCGTTGATTTTGGGACAGGGGTCACTGAAGCTTTCTTT. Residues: CSVDFGTGVTEAFF.

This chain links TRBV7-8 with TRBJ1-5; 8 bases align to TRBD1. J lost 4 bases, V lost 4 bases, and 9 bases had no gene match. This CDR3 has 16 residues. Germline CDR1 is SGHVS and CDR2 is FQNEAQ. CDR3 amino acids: CASSSRGTGDNQPQHF. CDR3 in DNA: TGTGCCAGCAGCTCCAGGGGGACAGGCGATAATCAGCCCCAGCATTTT.

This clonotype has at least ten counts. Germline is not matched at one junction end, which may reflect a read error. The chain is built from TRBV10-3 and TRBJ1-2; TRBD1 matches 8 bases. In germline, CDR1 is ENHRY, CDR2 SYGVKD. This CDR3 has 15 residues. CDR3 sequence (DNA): TGTGCCAGCAGTTCGCGGACAGGGAGAAGCTATGGCTACACCTTC. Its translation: CASSSRTGRSYGYTF.

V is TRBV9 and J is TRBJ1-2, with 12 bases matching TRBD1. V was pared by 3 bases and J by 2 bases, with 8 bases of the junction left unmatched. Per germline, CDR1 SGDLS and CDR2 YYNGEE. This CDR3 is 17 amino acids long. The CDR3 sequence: CASSGDRGPAKNYGYTF. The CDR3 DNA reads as TGTGCCAGCAGCGGGGACAGGGGGCCGGCGAAAAACTATGGCTACACCTTC.

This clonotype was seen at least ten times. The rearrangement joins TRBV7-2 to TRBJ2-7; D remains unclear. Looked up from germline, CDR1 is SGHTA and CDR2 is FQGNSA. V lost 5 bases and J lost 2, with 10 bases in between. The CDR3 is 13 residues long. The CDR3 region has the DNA TGTGCCAGCAGCGTGCCTCCTACCTACGAGCAGTACTTC. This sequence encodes CASSVPPTYEQYF.

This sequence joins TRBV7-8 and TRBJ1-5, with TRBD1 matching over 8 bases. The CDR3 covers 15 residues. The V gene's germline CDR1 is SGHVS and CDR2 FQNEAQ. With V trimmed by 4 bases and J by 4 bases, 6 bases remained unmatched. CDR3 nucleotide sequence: TGTGCCAGCAGCTGGGAACAGGGGGTTAATCAGCCCCAGCATTTT. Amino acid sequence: CASSWEQGVNQPQHF.